This paragraph reports one T cell receptor (beta chain). Its antigen is still unknown. This sample was included in a study of radiation and T cells in renal cell carcinoma. As for the study in general: Nephrectomy followed 15 Gy stereotactic body radiation by 4 weeks.

Specified time point: baseline pretreatment blood. Treatment in this sample: 15 Gy SBRT to primary tumor, nephrectomy 4 weeks later. With 4 bases removed from V and 3 bases from J, the gap between germline ends came to 16 bases. This CDR3 region has 15 residues. From germline, CDR1 is SGHDN and CDR2 FVKESK. Data came from immunoSEQ multiplex PCR; TCRdb stores just in-frame clones and leaves some out. Found here are around 160,000 clones, less than 90% of them singletons; the top ten hold about 4.3%. General study findings and limits: Baseline intratumoral clonotype presence is unknown without pretreatment biopsies.

The rearrangement uses TRBV14 and TRBJ2-7; no definite D call. The input for sequencing was blood, taken from a patient whose treatment included radiotherapy and nephrectomy. The TCR comes from a woman in her 70s with renal cell carcinoma. The CDR3 spells CASSLVSNPGYEQYF. Written as DNA, the CDR3 is TGTGCCAGCAGCCTCGTTTCGAATCCAGGCTACGAGCAGTACTTC.